The 15 T cell receptor beta chains reported below all come from one sample, sequenced in a study of blood T cell repertoires in COVID-19. Here immunoSEQ multiplex PCR was the method, and the copy in TCRdb shows in-frame clones only, minus some. The sample consists of about 240,000 clones, around 90% of them appearing once. What was sequenced was peripheral blood. Receptors were obtained from a man aged 25 to 45 with COVID-19, enrolled during active disease.

The gene calls are TRBV6-1 and TRBJ2-5; 10 nucleotides match TRBD2. This CDR3 contains 17 residues. Germline V gene data show CDR1 as MNHNS and CDR2 as SASEGT. V lost 4 bases to trimming and J lost 0 bases; unmatched junction nucleotides: 8. In DNA, the CDR3 is TGTGCCAGCAGTGCACGCTTAGCGGGGGGCTACCAAGAGACCCAGTACTTC. Encoded protein: CASSARLAGGYQETQYF.

The chain employs TRBV6-5 and TRBJ1-6, with 9 bases that match TRBD1. This CDR3 is 16 amino acids long. CDR1 is MNHEY, CDR2 SVGAGI, per germline. V shed 2 bases and J 7 bases; nucleotides not matched to a gene: 6. The CDR3 DNA follows: TGTGCCAGCAGTTACGGGTTTGACAGGGGGAATTCACCCCTCCACTTT. Its protein is CASSYGFDRGNSPLHF.

In regard to this clone: Different DNA sequences within this sample yield the same CDR3. The chain is built from TRBV7-9 and TRBJ1-1; 10 nucleotides agree with TRBD1. The CDR3 is made up of 14 amino acids. Germline CDR1 and CDR2: SEHNR and FQNEAQ (reference sequence). Trimming cost V 3 bases and J 3 bases; bases outside gene matches: 1. The CDR3 DNA follows: TGTGCCAGCAGCTTCGGACAGGGGGACACTGAAGCTTTCTTT. Its translation is CASSFGQGDTEAFF.

This chain connects TRBV4-1 to TRBJ2-3; D may be TRBD2 (6 bases). The germline gives CDR1 MGHRA, CDR2 YSYEKL. V was pared by 5 bases and J by 3 bases, with 12 bases between. This CDR3 has 14 residues. The CDR3 is CASSLGTGTDTQYF. CDR3 DNA: TGCGCCAGCAGCTTAGGGACTGGAACAGATACGCAGTATTTT.

This clone was recorded at least ten times. The chain couples TRBV6-4 to TRBJ2-5; the match to TRBD2 covers 8 bases. The V segment lost 3 bases and the J segment 2 bases; nucleotides outside the gene matches: 5. This CDR3 contains 15 residues. The germline gives CDR1 MRHNA, CDR2 SNTAGT. The CDR3 DNA sequence: TGTGCCAGCAGTGAGGGACTAGGGGATCAAGAGACCCAGTACTTC. Translated: CASSEGLGDQETQYF.

J is TRBJ1-5 and V is TRBV19; tentative D call: TRBD1 (6 bases). CDR1 and CDR2 (germline): LNHDA, SQIVND (reference sequence). V lost 6 bases and J lost 11, with 11 bases in between. The length of the CDR3 is 11 residues. The CDR3 loop is CASSLQGAQHF. CDR3 DNA: TGTGCCAGTAGCCTACAGGGAGCCCAGCATTTT.

The chain employs TRBV28 and TRBJ1-1; D unclear. V lost 5 bases and J lost 4, with 17 bases in between. The CDR3 is made up of 15 amino acids. In germline, CDR1 is MDHEN, CDR2 SYDVKM. CDR3 nucleotide sequence: TGTGCCAGCAGTATCCCCTTGTTACGAGGCACTGAAGCTTTCTTT. This gives the protein CASSIPLLRGTEAFF.

The chain links TRBV19 to TRBJ1-5; TRBD1 might be the D (5 bases). Germline CDR1 reads LNHDA; CDR2 reads SQIVND (reference sequence). Trimming cost V 6 bases and J 6 bases, with 18 bases left between them. The CDR3 is made up of 15 amino acids. CDR3 in DNA: TGTGCCAGTAGGGAGGGGACGCGGGTACTTCAGCCCCAGCATTTT. Amino acid sequence: CASREGTRVLQPQHF.

The chain is built from TRBV19 and TRBJ2-2; D may be TRBD1 (6 bases). The germline V gene encodes CDR1 LNHDA and CDR2 SQIVND (reference sequence). Trimming took 3 bases from V and 3 from J, leaving 11 bases between them. This CDR3 is 15 amino acids long. CDR3 in amino acids: CASSIQGQHTGELFF. For the CDR3, the DNA is TGTGCCAGTAGTATTCAGGGGCAGCACACCGGGGAGCTGTTTTTT.

This sequence joins TRBV11-2 and TRBJ2-1, with 8 nucleotides matching TRBD2. Germline V gene data show CDR1 as SGHAT and CDR2 as FQNNGV. The ends lost 9 bases at V and 4 bases at J; junction bases unmatched: 5. The CDR3 length is 13 residues. The CDR3 loop is CASGLAGYNEQFF. DNA of the CDR3: TGTGCCAGTGGACTAGCAGGGTACAATGAGCAGTTCTTC. Filled out from reference TRBV11-2 and TRBJ2-1, the complete variable domain reads EAGVAQSPRYKIIEKRQSVAFWCNPISGHATLYWYQQILGQGPKLLIQFQNNGVVDDSQLPKDRFSAERLKGVDSTLKIQPAKLEDSAVYLCASGLAGYNEQFFGPGTRLTVL.

The chain carries TRBV2 and TRBJ2-5; 10 nucleotides align to TRBD2. V lost 2 bases to trimming and J lost 1 base; unmatched junction nucleotides: 10. The CDR3 is 18 amino acids. Germline CDR1 is SNHLY and CDR2 is FYNNEI. Here the CDR3 reads CASSERASGGAFQETQYF. In DNA, the CDR3 is TGTGCCAGCAGTGAACGTGCTAGCGGGGGAGCATTCCAAGAGACCCAGTACTTC. The full variable domain, its missing parts supplied by reference TRBV2 and TRBJ2-5, is EPEVTQTPSHQVTQMGQEVILRCVPISNHLYFYWYRQILGQKVEFLVSFYNNEISEKSEIFDDQFSVERPDGSNFTLKIRSTKLEDSAMYFCASSERASGGAFQETQYFGPGTRLLVL.

CDR3 loop: CASSFLAGGTLSTDTQYF. CDR3 DNA sequence: TGCGCCAGCAGCTTTTTAGCGGGGGGCACATTGAGCACAGATACGCAGTATTTT. The V call is TRBV5-1, the J call TRBJ2-3, with TRBD2 matching over 10 bases. Germline V gives CDR1 SGHRS, CDR2 YFSETQ. This CDR3 is 18 amino acids long. The trim removed 2 bases at V and 0 bases at J, leaving 9 bases unmatched.

The chain combines TRBV10-1 with TRBJ2-7, with 8 bases identical to TRBD1. Germline-derived CDR1 and CDR2 are WNHNN and SYGVQD (reference sequence). V was clipped by 5 bases and J by 6 bases; unmatched bases: 9. The CDR3 has 14 amino acids. CDR3 DNA sequence: TGCGCCAGCAGTAAAGCCGGGACAGGTACCGAGCAGTACTTC. It specifies CASSKAGTGTEQYF.

This chain joins TRBV7-9 and TRBJ1-5, with TRBD1 matching over 7 bases. The germline gives CDR1 SEHNR, CDR2 FQNEAQ (reference sequence). The ends lost 3 bases at V and 5 bases at J; junction bases unmatched: 7. This CDR3 spans 15 amino acids. The CDR3 loop is CASSFSDRWYQPQHF. The CDR3 DNA reads as TGTGCCAGCAGCTTTTCGGACAGGTGGTATCAGCCCCAGCATTTT.

This clone was seen just once. The J gene is TRBJ1-2, the V gene TRBV5-4, with TRBD1 identical over 7 bases. V lost 0 bases and J lost 14; bases outside the gene matches: 16. Germline V gene lookup returns CDR1 SGHNT and CDR2 YYREEE (reference sequence). This CDR3 is built from 15 residues. CDR3 amino acids: CASSLGTGEFMLGTF. The CDR3 DNA sequence: TGTGCCAGCAGCTTGGGGACAGGCGAGTTTATGCTGGGGACCTTC.